A selection of T cell receptor beta chains follows, all from one sample in a study of blood T cell repertoires in COVID-19. Profiled with immunoSEQ multiplex PCR; TCRdb holds only in-frame clones, not every one. Found here are 85,000 to 90,000 clones, about four fifths of them singletons; the top ten hold around 1.3%. Specimen: peripheral blood. These receptors originate from an elderly woman with acute or convalescent COVID-19. Both conserved end residues are part of each CDR3. Each record gives: CDR3 protein, CDR3 DNA, D gene, V gene, CDR3 length, clone size, J gene. A D gene is named only where the DNA matches it firmly. Not all rows give a size; the values are once, few, many and, for expanded clones, a class.

CDR3 protein: CASSLSSGGNYEQYF; CDR3 DNA: TGTGCCAGCAGCTTAAGTAGCGGGGGTAACTACGAGCAGTACTTC; D gene: TRBD2; V gene: TRBV11-2; CDR3 length: 15; clone size: -; J gene: TRBJ2-7
CDR3 protein: CASRAGRGGTEAFF; CDR3 DNA: TGTGCCAGCAGGGCAGGAAGAGGGGGCACTGAAGCTTTCTTT; D gene: -; V gene: TRBV6-5; CDR3 length: 14; clone size: -; J gene: TRBJ1-1
CDR3 protein: CAWSVLAGYGYTF; CDR3 DNA: TGTGCCTGGAGTGTTCTGGCAGGGTATGGCTACACCTTC; D gene: -; V gene: TRBV30; CDR3 length: 13; clone size: few; J gene: TRBJ1-2
CDR3 protein: CASSRQGVNTGELFF; CDR3 DNA: TGTGCCAGCAGCCGACAGGGGGTGAACACCGGGGAGCTGTTTTTT; D gene: TRBD1; V gene: TRBV6-5; CDR3 length: 15; clone size: -; J gene: TRBJ2-2
CDR3 protein: CASAGQRNTGELFF; CDR3 DNA: TGTGCCAGCGCGGGACAGCGGAACACCGGGGAGCTGTTTTTT; D gene: -; V gene: TRBV6-5; CDR3 length: 14; clone size: -; J gene: TRBJ2-2
CDR3 protein: CASSERARGEAFF; CDR3 DNA: TGTGCCAGCAGTGAAAGGGCCAGGGGTGAAGCTTTCTTT; D gene: -; V gene: TRBV6-1; CDR3 length: 13; clone size: -; J gene: TRBJ1-1
CDR3 protein: CASSLGLSNEQFF; CDR3 DNA: TGTGCCAGCAGCTTGGGTCTGAGCAATGAGCAGTTCTTC; D gene: -; V gene: TRBV5-4; CDR3 length: 13; clone size: -; J gene: TRBJ2-1
CDR3 protein: CASSPRPTGGASGYTF; CDR3 DNA: TGCGCCAGCAGCCCACGTCCCACAGGGGGCGCGTCCGGCTACACCTTC; D gene: TRBD1; V gene: TRBV5-1; CDR3 length: 16; clone size: -; J gene: TRBJ1-2
CDR3 protein: CSARLPQAQYF; CDR3 DNA: TGCAGTGCTAGACTACCCCAGGCCCAGTACTTC; D gene: -; V gene: TRBV20-1; CDR3 length: 11; clone size: -; J gene: TRBJ2-5
CDR3 protein: CASSPGQARANEKLFF; CDR3 DNA: TGTGCCAGCAGTCCGGGACAGGCTCGAGCTAATGAAAAACTGTTTTTT; D gene: TRBD1; V gene: TRBV28; CDR3 length: 16; clone size: few; J gene: TRBJ1-4
CDR3 protein: CASSPLTGSRAEAFF; CDR3 DNA: TGTGCCAGCAGTCCGCTGACAGGGAGTCGAGCTGAAGCTTTCTTT; D gene: TRBD1; V gene: TRBV27; CDR3 length: 15; clone size: -; J gene: TRBJ1-1
CDR3 protein: CASRGQGNSGNTIYF; CDR3 DNA: TGTGCCAGCAGAGGACAGGGGAACTCTGGAAACACCATATATTTT; D gene: TRBD1; V gene: TRBV2; CDR3 length: 15; clone size: -; J gene: TRBJ1-3
CDR3 protein: CASSLVSGTGRQGGYTF; CDR3 DNA: TGTGCCAGCAGCTTGGTCTCCGGGACAGGGCGTCAGGGAGGCTACACCTTC; D gene: TRBD1; V gene: TRBV5-6; CDR3 length: 17; clone size: -; J gene: TRBJ1-2
CDR3 protein: CASRVDRGNTEAFF; CDR3 DNA: TGTGCCAGTAGAGTCGACAGGGGGAACACTGAAGCTTTCTTT; D gene: TRBD1; V gene: TRBV19; CDR3 length: 14; clone size: once; J gene: TRBJ1-1
CDR3 protein: CSVEGAIRVQGYGYTF; CDR3 DNA: TGCAGCGTTGAAGGGGCGATTCGAGTCCAGGGCTATGGCTACACCTTC; D gene: -; V gene: TRBV29-1; CDR3 length: 16; clone size: -; J gene: TRBJ1-2
CDR3 protein: CASSSKGETNEKLFF; CDR3 DNA: TGTGCCAGCAGTTCAAAGGGGGAAACTAATGAAAAACTGTTTTTT; D gene: -; V gene: TRBV6-5; CDR3 length: 15; clone size: -; J gene: TRBJ1-4
CDR3 protein: CASSVNPQAGGLETQYF; CDR3 DNA: TGTGCCAGCAGCGTAAATCCTCAAGCGGGAGGGTTAGAGACCCAGTACTTC; D gene: TRBD2; V gene: TRBV9; CDR3 length: 17; clone size: -; J gene: TRBJ2-5
CDR3 protein: CASSLVARDGSPLHF; CDR3 DNA: TGTGCCAGCAGCTTGGTAGCCAGGGATGGGTCACCCCTCCACTTT; D gene: -; V gene: TRBV5-6; CDR3 length: 15; clone size: -; J gene: TRBJ1-6
CDR3 protein: CASRTGTGAPDTQYF; CDR3 DNA: TGTGCCAGCAGAACCGGGACAGGGGCCCCCGATACGCAGTATTTT; D gene: TRBD1; V gene: TRBV3-1/TRBV3-2; CDR3 length: 15; clone size: -; J gene: TRBJ2-3
CDR3 protein: CASSGPGGFGYTF; CDR3 DNA: TGTGCCAGCAGTGGCCCCGGAGGATTCGGCTACACCTTC; D gene: -; V gene: TRBV6-4; CDR3 length: 13; clone size: -; J gene: TRBJ1-2
CDR3 protein: CASSIDGGDYGYTF; CDR3 DNA: TGTGCCAGTAGTATAGATGGCGGAGACTATGGCTACACCTTC; D gene: -; V gene: TRBV19; CDR3 length: 14; clone size: -; J gene: TRBJ1-2
CDR3 protein: CASSLGINGQGAIRLFF; CDR3 DNA: TGTGCCAGCAGCTTAGGGATTAACGGACAGGGGGCGATTAGACTGTTTTTT; D gene: TRBD1; V gene: TRBV5-4; CDR3 length: 17; clone size: -; J gene: TRBJ1-4
CDR3 protein: CASSPRDRALGNQPQHF; CDR3 DNA: TGTGCCAGCAGTCCCCGGGACAGGGCCTTGGGCAATCAGCCCCAGCATTTT; D gene: TRBD1; V gene: TRBV6-4; CDR3 length: 17; clone size: -; J gene: TRBJ1-5
CDR3 protein: CASSPTVDSPQHF; CDR3 DNA: TGTGCCAGCTCACCAACAGTAGATTCGCCCCAGCATTTT; D gene: -; V gene: TRBV18; CDR3 length: 13; clone size: -; J gene: TRBJ1-5
CDR3 protein: CASSQGLGGYGYTF; CDR3 DNA: TGTGCCAGCAGTCAAGGACTGGGGGGCTATGGCTACACCTTC; D gene: -; V gene: TRBV5-6; CDR3 length: 14; clone size: -; J gene: TRBJ1-2
CDR3 protein: CASSLGGPSGVYNEQFF; CDR3 DNA: TGTGCCAGCAGCTTGGGAGGGCCTAGCGGGGTCTACAATGAGCAGTTCTTC; D gene: TRBD2; V gene: TRBV5-4; CDR3 length: 17; clone size: once; J gene: TRBJ2-1
CDR3 protein: CASSYPGGAEAFF; CDR3 DNA: TGTGCCAGCAGCTACCCAGGGGGCGCTGAAGCTTTCTTT; D gene: TRBD1; V gene: TRBV5-4; CDR3 length: 13; clone size: -; J gene: TRBJ1-1
CDR3 protein: CASSQEHAEGEAFF; CDR3 DNA: TGTGCCAGCAGCCAAGAACATGCCGAGGGTGAAGCTTTCTTT; D gene: -; V gene: TRBV4-2; CDR3 length: 14; clone size: -; J gene: TRBJ1-1
CDR3 protein: CASTNSGGGGYGYTF; CDR3 DNA: TGTGCCAGCACCAACTCTGGAGGGGGCGGCTATGGCTACACCTTC; D gene: TRBD1; V gene: TRBV6-6; CDR3 length: 15; clone size: -; J gene: TRBJ1-2
CDR3 protein: CASTGTGDSPLHF; CDR3 DNA: TGTGCCAGCACCGGGACAGGGGATTCACCCCTCCACTTT; D gene: TRBD1; V gene: TRBV2; CDR3 length: 13; clone size: -; J gene: TRBJ1-6
CDR3 protein: CASSEVGSEAFF; CDR3 DNA: TGTGCCAGCAGTGAAGTGGGCAGTGAAGCTTTCTTT; D gene: -; V gene: TRBV25-1; CDR3 length: 12; clone size: -; J gene: TRBJ1-1
CDR3 protein: CASSLVGLAGPNTGELFF; CDR3 DNA: TGCGCCAGCAGCTTGGTAGGACTAGCGGGGCCGAACACCGGGGAGCTGTTTTTT; D gene: TRBD2; V gene: TRBV5-1; CDR3 length: 18; clone size: -; J gene: TRBJ2-2
CDR3 protein: CSVVTGKWAFF; CDR3 DNA: TGCAGCGTTGTTACAGGGAAATGGGCTTTCTTT; D gene: -; V gene: TRBV29-1; CDR3 length: 11; clone size: -; J gene: TRBJ1-1
CDR3 protein: CASSRLSTSGGKDTQYF; CDR3 DNA: TGTGCCAGCAGCCGATTGTCGACTAGCGGGGGGAAAGATACGCAGTATTTT; D gene: TRBD2; V gene: TRBV4-2; CDR3 length: 17; clone size: -; J gene: TRBJ2-3
CDR3 protein: CASSHLTGKYNEQFF; CDR3 DNA: TGTGCCAGCAGCCACTTAACGGGGAAATACAATGAGCAGTTCTTC; D gene: -; V gene: TRBV3-1/TRBV3-2; CDR3 length: 15; clone size: -; J gene: TRBJ2-1
CDR3 protein: CATSRDPYGDTEAFF; CDR3 DNA: TGTGCCACCAGCAGAGATCCCTACGGGGACACTGAAGCTTTCTTT; D gene: -; V gene: TRBV15; CDR3 length: 15; clone size: -; J gene: TRBJ1-1
CDR3 protein: CASSFTGWVDEQYF; CDR3 DNA: TGTGCCAGCAGCTTCACAGGGTGGGTTGACGAGCAGTACTTC; D gene: -; V gene: TRBV11-2; CDR3 length: 14; clone size: -; J gene: TRBJ2-7
CDR3 protein: CASSSSPGLYGYTF; CDR3 DNA: TGTGCCAGCAGTTCCTCCCCAGGGCTCTATGGCTACACCTTC; D gene: -; V gene: TRBV28; CDR3 length: 14; clone size: -; J gene: TRBJ1-2